This T cell receptor (beta chain) was sequenced in a study of T cell repertoires in cytomegalovirus infection (dated by TCRdb to between 2018 and 2021). Looking at the study overall: The peptide stimulations were aimed at well-studied HLA-B-restricted epitopes as well as recently identified HLA-C-restricted CMV epitopes, whose presentation resists viral immunomodulation. The HLA type of each donor mattered for the analysis, because public TCR beta signatures pointed to carriage of CMV infection along with the matching HLA type. What the work shows at the level of the full study, not this receptor alone: The ex vivo response was dominated by HLA-C-restricted CMV-specific TCR beta clonotypes, which also provided the single most frequent clonotype in two of eight donors. Carriers of CMV infection plus the relevant HLA type were discriminated by the cumulative frequency of public TCR beta family members in the study cohort and in an independent roughly 380-donor cohort.

Comments on this clonotype: No cognate antigen has been identified for it. No base quality values were provided; no much bigger clone lies one nucleotide off.

From its cysteine to its phenylalanine, the CDR3 spans 18 amino acids. Kept here is only the CDR3 DNA, which spans 54 bases and is read in frame from base 1. CDR1 and CDR2 are read off the germline V gene as MGHDK and SYGVNS. V ends up 4 bases short and J 3 bases short, with an unmatched junction base count of 8. Per the publication, the treatment or condition label means: in vitro stimulation with specific CMV peptide epitopes to enrich CMV-specific T cells. For sequencing, an Illumina HiSeq 1500 was employed. Through fastp at Q25 and MiXCR, TCRdb rebuilt clones from the public reads, retaining in-frame beta chains. Rows are unified per CDR3 protein, each entry keeping the most common DNA and genes. The sample yields roughly 860,000 distinct CDR3 sequences; around a third were counted once. The ten largest clones add up to approximately 13% of the sample.

Material: cultured CD8+ T cells from PBMCs, obtained from culture after CMV antigen stimulation. The sequence is built from TRBV25-1 and TRBJ2-2; the junction holds 13 bases that match TRBD2. The receptor was isolated from a human donor in good health (CMV status not recorded). Some clones in this sample may be carry-over from other donors' samples. This receptor has the CDR3 CASSVGGLAGPHTGELFF. The DNA sequence is as follows: TGTGCCAGCAGTGTAGGGGGACTAGCGGGGCCCCACACCGGGGAGCTGTTTTTT.